This entry features one TCR beta chain sequence. These data come from a study of blood T cell repertoires in COVID-19. TCRdb's copy holds only in-frame clones and misses some; the assay was immunoSEQ multiplex PCR. The sample holds more than 70,000 clones, around 83% seen once. The CDR3 covers 13 residues. Germline loops: CDR1 SGHTA, CDR2 FQGNSA. Trimming cost V 4 bases and J 7 bases, with 11 bases left between them. The chain carries TRBV7-2 and TRBJ2-1; D may be TRBD2 (5 bases). Sequencing was carried out using peripheral blood. The source is a human donor in a cohort sampled during active COVID-19. For the CDR3, the DNA is TGTGCCAGCAGCTCGCGGGCCGGGAATGAGCAGTTCTTC. The encoded protein is CASSSRAGNEQFF.